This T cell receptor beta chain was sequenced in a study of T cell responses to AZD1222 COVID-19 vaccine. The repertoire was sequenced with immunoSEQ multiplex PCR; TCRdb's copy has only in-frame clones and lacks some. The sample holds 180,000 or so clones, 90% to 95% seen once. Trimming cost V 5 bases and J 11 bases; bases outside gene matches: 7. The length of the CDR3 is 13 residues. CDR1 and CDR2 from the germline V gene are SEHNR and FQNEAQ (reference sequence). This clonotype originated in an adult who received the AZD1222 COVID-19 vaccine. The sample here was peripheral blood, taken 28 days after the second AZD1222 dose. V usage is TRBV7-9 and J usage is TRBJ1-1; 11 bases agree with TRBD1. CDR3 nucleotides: TGTGCCAGCAGCCCGGGACAGGGGGTACGTGCTTTCTTT. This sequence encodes CASSPGQGVRAFF.